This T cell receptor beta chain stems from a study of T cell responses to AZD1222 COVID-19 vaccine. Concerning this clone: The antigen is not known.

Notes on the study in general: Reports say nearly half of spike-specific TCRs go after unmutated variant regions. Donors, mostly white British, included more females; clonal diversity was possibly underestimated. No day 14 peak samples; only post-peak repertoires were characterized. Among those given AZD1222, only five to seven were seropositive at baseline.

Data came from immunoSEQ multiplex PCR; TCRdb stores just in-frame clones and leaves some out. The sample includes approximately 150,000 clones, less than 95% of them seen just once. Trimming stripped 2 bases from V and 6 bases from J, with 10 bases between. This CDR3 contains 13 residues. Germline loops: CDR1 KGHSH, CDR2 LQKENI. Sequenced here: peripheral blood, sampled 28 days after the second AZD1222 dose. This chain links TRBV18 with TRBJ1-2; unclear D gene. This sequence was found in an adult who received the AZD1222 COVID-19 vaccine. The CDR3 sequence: CASSPAGSNGYTF. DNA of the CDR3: TGTGCCAGCTCACCAGCAGGATCGAATGGCTACACCTTC.